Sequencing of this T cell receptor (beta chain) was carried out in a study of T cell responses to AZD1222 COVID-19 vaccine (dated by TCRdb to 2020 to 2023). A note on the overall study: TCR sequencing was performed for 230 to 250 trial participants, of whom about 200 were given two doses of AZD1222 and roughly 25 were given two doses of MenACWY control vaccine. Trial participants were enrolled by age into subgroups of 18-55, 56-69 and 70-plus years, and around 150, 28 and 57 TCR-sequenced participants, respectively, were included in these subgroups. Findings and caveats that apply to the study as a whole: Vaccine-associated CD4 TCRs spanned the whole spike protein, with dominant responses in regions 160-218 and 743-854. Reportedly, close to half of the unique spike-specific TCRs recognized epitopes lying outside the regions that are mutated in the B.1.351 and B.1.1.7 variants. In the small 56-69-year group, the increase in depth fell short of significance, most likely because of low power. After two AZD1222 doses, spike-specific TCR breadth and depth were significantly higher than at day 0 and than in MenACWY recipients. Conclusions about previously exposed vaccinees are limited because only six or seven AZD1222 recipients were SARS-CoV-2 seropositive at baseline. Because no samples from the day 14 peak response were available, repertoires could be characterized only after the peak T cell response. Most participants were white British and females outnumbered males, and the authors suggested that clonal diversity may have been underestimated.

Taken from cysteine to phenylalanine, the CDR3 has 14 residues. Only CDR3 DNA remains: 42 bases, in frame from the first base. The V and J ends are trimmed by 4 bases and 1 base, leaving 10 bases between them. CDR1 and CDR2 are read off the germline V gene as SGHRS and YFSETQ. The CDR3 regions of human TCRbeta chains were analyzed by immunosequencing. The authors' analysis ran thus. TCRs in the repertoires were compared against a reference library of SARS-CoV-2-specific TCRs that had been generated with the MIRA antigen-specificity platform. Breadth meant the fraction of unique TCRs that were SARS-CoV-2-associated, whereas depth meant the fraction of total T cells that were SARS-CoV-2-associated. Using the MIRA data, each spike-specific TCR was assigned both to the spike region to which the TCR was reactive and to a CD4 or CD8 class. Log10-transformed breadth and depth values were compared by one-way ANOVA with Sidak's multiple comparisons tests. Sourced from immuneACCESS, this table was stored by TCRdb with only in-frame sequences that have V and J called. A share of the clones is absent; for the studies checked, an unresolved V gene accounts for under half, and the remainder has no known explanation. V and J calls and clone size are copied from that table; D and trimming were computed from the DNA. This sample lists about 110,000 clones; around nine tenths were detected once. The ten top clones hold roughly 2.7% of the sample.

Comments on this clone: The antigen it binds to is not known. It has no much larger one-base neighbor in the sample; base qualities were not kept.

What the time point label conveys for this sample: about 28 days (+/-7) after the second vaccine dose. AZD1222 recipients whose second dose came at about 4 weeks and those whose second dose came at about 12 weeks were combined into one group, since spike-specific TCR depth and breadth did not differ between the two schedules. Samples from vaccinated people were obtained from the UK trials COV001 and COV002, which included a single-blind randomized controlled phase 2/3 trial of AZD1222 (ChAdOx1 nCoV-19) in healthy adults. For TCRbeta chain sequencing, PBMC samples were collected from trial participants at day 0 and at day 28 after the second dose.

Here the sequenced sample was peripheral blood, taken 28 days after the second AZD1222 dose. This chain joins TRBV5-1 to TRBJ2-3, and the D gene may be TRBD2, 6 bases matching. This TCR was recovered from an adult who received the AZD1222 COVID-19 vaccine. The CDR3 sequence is CASSGGLRTDTQYF. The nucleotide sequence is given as TGCGCCAGCAGCGGGGGACTTCGCACAGATACGCAGTATTTT.